This T cell receptor (beta chain) was captured in a study of cytomegalovirus exposure and HLA in healthy donors. The germline V and J ends were trimmed by 0 bases and 8 bases, with 14 bases remaining between them. The CDR3 spans 15 residues. CDR1 is SGHNT, CDR2 YYREEE, per germline (reference sequence). Study-level findings and limits: Per published reports, the classifier diagnosed cytomegalovirus status with high specificity and sensitivity. Within a later analysis, the majority of CMV-associated TCR beta chains appeared HLA-restricted.

With regard to this clone: Its specificity is not known.

Use of 60 Vbeta and 13 Jbeta primers characterized the PCR. Data came from immunoSEQ multiplex PCR; TCRdb stores just in-frame clones and leaves some out. The sample has 80,000 to 130,000 clones, 60% to 80% seen once. V usage is TRBV5-4 and J usage is TRBJ1-4, with D uncertain. Sequencing input: PBMCs. The TCR sequence derives from a woman aged 18-29 years in good health and CMV-seropositive. This chain's CDR3 is CASSLERGPPEKLFF. CDR3 DNA: TGTGCCAGCAGCTTGGAACGAGGCCCACCAGAAAAACTGTTTTTT. Based on the CDR3 plus reference TRBV5-4 and TRBJ1-4, the full variable domain is ETGVTQSPTHLIKTRGQQVTLRCSSQSGHNTVSWYQQALGQGPQFIFQYYREEENGRGNFPPRFSGLQFPNYSSELNVNALELDDSALYLCASSLERGPPEKLFFGSGTQLSVL.